This T cell receptor beta chain was retrieved from a study of blood T cell repertoires in COVID-19. The CDR3 is 17 amino acids. Trimming left V 1 base short and J 3 bases short, with 19 bases between. The V gene's germline CDR1 is SEHNR and CDR2 FQNEAQ (reference sequence). Repertoires were generated with immunoSEQ multiplex PCR, while TCRdb's copy carries only in-frame clones and drops some. Among 160,000 or so clones listed, around 87% were seen once. This clone was counted a single time. Input material: peripheral blood. This receptor was identified in a woman aged 40 to 49 with acute or convalescent COVID-19. The chain recombines TRBV7-9 with TRBJ2-7, with D possibly TRBD1 on 5 matching bases. CDR3 bases: TGTGCCAGCAGCTTAGAAGGGTGGGGCAGGGTAGACTACGAGCAGTACTTC. Amino acids: CASSLEGWGRVDYEQYF.